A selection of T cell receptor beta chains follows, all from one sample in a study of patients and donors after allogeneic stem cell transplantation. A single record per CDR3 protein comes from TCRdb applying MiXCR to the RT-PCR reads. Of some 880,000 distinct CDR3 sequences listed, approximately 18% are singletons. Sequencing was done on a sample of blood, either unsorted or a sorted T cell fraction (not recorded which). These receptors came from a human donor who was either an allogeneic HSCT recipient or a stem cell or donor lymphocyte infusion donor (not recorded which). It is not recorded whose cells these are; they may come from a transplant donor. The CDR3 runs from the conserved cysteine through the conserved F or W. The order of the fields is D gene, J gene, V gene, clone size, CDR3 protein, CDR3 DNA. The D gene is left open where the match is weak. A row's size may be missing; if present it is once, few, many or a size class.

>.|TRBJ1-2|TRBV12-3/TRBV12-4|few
CASSPWTASYGYTF
TGTGCCAGCAGTCCCTGGACAGCAAGTTATGGCTACACCTTC
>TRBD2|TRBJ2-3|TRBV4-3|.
CASSQGPPTSGGTGNTQYF
TGCGCCAGCAGCCAAGGCCCCCCAACTAGCGGGGGCACCGGGAATACGCAGTATTTT
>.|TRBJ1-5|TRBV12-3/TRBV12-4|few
CASCSSNQPQHF
TGTGCCAGTTGTAGCAGCAATCAGCCCCAGCATTTT
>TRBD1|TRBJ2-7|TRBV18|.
CASAQGATYEQYF
TGTGCCAGCGCACAGGGGGCGACCTACGAGCAGTACTTC
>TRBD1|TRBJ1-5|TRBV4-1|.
CASRPRQGVQPQHF
TGCGCCAGCAGACCCAGACAGGGTGTCCAGCCCCAGCATTTT
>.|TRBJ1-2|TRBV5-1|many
CASSSQGYYGYTF
TGCGCCAGCAGCTCACAGGGATACTATGGCTACACCTTC
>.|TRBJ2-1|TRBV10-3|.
CAISLFVSRIRSYNEQFF
TGTGCCATCAGCCTTTTTGTGTCCCGAATTCGGTCCTACAATGAGCAGTTCTTC
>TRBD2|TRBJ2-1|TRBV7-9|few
CASSSQKRELYNEQFF
TGTGCCAGCAGCTCGCAGAAGCGGGAGTTGTACAATGAGCAGTTCTTC
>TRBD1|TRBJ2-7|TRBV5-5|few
CASSPTGTAPSSYEQYF
TGTGCCAGCAGCCCGACCGGGACAGCGCCTAGCTCCTACGAGCAGTACTTC
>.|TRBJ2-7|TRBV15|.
CATSSARGGSEQYF
TGTGCCACCAGCAGTGCCCGCGGTGGGAGCGAGCAGTACTTC
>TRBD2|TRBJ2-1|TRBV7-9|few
CASSSYSGGAFNEQFF
TGTGCCAGCAGCTCTTATAGCGGGGGGGCCTTTAATGAGCAGTTCTTC
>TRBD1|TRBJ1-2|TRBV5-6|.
CASSPWDRATGGYTF
TGTGCCAGCAGCCCCTGGGACAGGGCCACGGGAGGCTACACCTTC
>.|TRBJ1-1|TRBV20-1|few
CSARGGVNTEAFF
TGCAGTGCTAGGGGGGGGGTGAACACTGAAGCTTTCTTT
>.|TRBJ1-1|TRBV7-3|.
CASSLMKGATEAFF
TGTGCCAGCAGCTTAATGAAAGGGGCCACTGAAGCTTTCTTT
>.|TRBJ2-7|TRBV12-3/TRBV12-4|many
CASSGTESSYEQYF
TGTGCCAGCAGTGGGACGGAGAGCTCCTACGAGCAGTACTTC
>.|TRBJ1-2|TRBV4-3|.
CASSRSGTLGYTF
TGCGCCAGCAGCCGGAGCGGAACTTTAGGCTACACCTTC
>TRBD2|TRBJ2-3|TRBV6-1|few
CASRFSGGDTQYF
TGTGCCAGCAGGTTTAGCGGGGGGGATACGCAGTATTTT
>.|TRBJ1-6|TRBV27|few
CASSLFLGNSPLHF
TGTGCCAGCAGTTTATTTTTGGGGAATTCACCCCTCCACTTT
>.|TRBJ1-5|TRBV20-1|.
CSATKYGPTPQHF
TGCAGTGCTACCAAGTATGGGCCGACGCCCCAGCATTTT
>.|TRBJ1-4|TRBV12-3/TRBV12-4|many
CASSLILANNEKLFF
TGTGCCAGCAGTTTAATCCTGGCGAACAATGAAAAACTGTTTTTT
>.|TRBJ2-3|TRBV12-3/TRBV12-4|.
CASSLGSGTHSTDTQYF
TGTGCCAGCAGTTTAGGGTCGGGGACTCATAGCACAGATACGCAGTATTTT
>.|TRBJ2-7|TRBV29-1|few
CSVGTAHNVNEQYF
TGCAGCGTTGGAACAGCCCACAATGTAAACGAGCAGTACTTC
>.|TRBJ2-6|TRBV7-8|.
CASRHTRHSGANVLTF
TGTGCCAGCAGGCACACTCGGCATTCTGGGGCCAACGTCCTGACTTTC
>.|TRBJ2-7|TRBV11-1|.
CASSLAIEASYEQYF
TGTGCCAGCAGCTTAGCCATCGAGGCTAGCTACGAGCAGTACTTC
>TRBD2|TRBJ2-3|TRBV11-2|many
CASTRLAGSTDTQYF
TGTGCCAGCACCAGACTAGCGGGTAGCACAGATACGCAGTATTTT
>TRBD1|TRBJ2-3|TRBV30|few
CAWDRGGTDTQYF
TGTGCCTGGGACAGGGGGGGCACAGATACGCAGTATTTT
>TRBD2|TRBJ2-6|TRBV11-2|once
CASRTIAGNSGANVLTF
TGTGCCAGTCGGACGATAGCGGGGAACTCTGGGGCCAACGTCCTGACTTTC
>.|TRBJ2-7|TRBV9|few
CASSVGNRDHEQYF
TGTGCCAGCAGCGTAGGGAACAGGGACCACGAGCAGTACTTC
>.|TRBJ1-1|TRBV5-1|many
CASSLGAGMNTEAFF
TGCGCCAGCAGCTTGGGGGCAGGGATGAACACTGAAGCTTTCTTT
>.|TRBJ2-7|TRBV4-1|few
CASSRNRDLNYEQYF
TGCGCCAGCAGCCGTAACAGGGATCTGAACTACGAGCAGTACTTC
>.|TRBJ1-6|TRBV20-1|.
CSANYLLSYNSPLHF
TGCAGTGCTAACTACCTGCTCTCCTATAATTCACCCCTCCACTTT
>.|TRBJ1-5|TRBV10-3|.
CAISESPNSNQPQHF
TGTGCCATCAGTGAGTCTCCGAATAGCAATCAGCCCCAGCATTTT
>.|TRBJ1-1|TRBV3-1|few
CASSARGRTEAFF
TGTGCCAGCAGTGCTCGAGGGCGCACTGAAGCTTTCTTT
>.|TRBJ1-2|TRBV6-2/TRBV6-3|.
CASLSIYGYTF
TGTGCCAGCCTTTCCATTTATGGCTACACCTTC
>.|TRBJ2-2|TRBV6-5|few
CASSYSRRAGTGELFF
TGTGCCAGCAGTTACTCACGCCGCGCGGGCACCGGGGAGCTGTTTTTT
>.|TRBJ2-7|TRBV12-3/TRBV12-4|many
CASTQGSDEQYF
TGTGCCAGCACCCAGGGGAGCGACGAGCAGTACTTC
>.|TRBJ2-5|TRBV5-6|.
CASSFFQTQETQYF
TGTGCCAGCAGCTTCTTCCAGACCCAAGAGACCCAGTACTTC
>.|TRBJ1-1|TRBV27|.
CASGSPNTEAFF
TGTGCCAGCGGAAGTCCGAACACTGAAGCTTTCTTT
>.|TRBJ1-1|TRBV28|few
CASSPLGGRSTEAFF
TGTGCCAGCAGTCCTCTTGGGGGGAGGAGCACTGAAGCTTTCTTT
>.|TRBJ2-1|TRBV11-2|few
CASSLIWRRGTYNEQFF
TGTGCCAGCAGCTTAATTTGGCGACGGGGTACCTACAATGAGCAGTTCTTC
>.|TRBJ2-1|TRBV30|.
CASYRPNNEQFF
TGTGCCTCTTATAGACCAAACAATGAGCAGTTCTTC
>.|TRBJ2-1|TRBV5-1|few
CASSTGGYNEQFF
TGCGCCAGCAGCACCGGGGGTTACAATGAGCAGTTCTTC
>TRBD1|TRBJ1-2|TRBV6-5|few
CASSYGGTGVNYGYTF
TGTGCCAGCAGTTACGGGGGGACAGGTGTAAACTATGGCTACACCTTC
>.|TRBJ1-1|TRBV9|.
CASSVATGGYEAFF
TGTGCCAGCAGCGTAGCTACGGGAGGGTATGAAGCTTTCTTT
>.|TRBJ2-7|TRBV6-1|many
CASSGDANYEQYF
TGTGCCAGCAGCGGGGACGCAAACTACGAGCAGTACTTC